These 26 T cell receptor beta chains came from one sample sequenced in a study of blood T cell repertoires in COVID-19. The table came from immunoSEQ multiplex PCR; TCRdb's copy has only in-frame clones and leaves some out. The repertoire holds some 100,000 clones, with roughly 91% as singletons. Sequenced sample: peripheral blood. The receptors originated from a human donor with acute or convalescent COVID-19. The donor label of this sample is uncertain.

The chain is built from TRBV11-2 and TRBJ2-5; TRBD1 is a possible D gene (6 bases). Germline-derived CDR1 and CDR2 are SGHAT and FQNNGV. This CDR3 spans 12 amino acids. V was cut by 6 bases and J by 2 bases, with 7 bases left in between. The CDR3 sequence is CASRRGQETQYF. The CDR3 coding sequence is TGTGCCAGCAGGAGGGGGCAAGAGACCCAGTACTTC.

V gene TRBV27 combines with J gene TRBJ2-7, with D possibly TRBD1 on 5 matching bases. The CDR3 is 15 amino acids. Deletions cut 8 bases from V and 4 bases from J, with 21 bases between. Germline CDR1 and CDR2: MNHEY and SMNVEV (reference sequence). The DNA of the CDR3 is TGTGCCAGCTCTAAAACCGACAGAAGGGAATACGAGCAGTACTTC. The encoded protein is CASSKTDRREYEQYF.

This sequence joins TRBV5-1 and TRBJ2-3, with D maybe TRBD2 (6 bases). This CDR3 region has 16 residues. V lost 7 bases and J lost 3, with 21 bases in between. CDR1 is SGHRS and CDR2 is YFSETQ in the germline V gene. The CDR3: CASAWGVGFTTDTQYF. In DNA form, the CDR3 reads TGCGCCAGCGCCTGGGGGGTGGGCTTCACAACAGATACGCAGTATTTT.

This clone has a single count. The V gene is TRBV28, the J gene TRBJ1-1; D might be TRBD1 (5 bases). Germline V lookup: CDR1 MDHEN, CDR2 SYDVKM. The CDR3 runs 16 residues. V lost 7 bases, J lost 1 base, and 19 bases lay in between. CDR3 loop: CASTALWTTTNTEAFF. CDR3 coding DNA: TGTGCCAGCACCGCCCTGTGGACAACCACGAACACTGAAGCTTTCTTT.

This chain joins TRBV2 and TRBJ2-5, with 8 positions matching TRBD1. The J segment lost 5 bases and the V segment lost 6 bases, leaving 11 bases of the junction unmatched. Germline CDR1 SNHLY, CDR2 FYNNEI. The CDR3 spans 15 residues. CDR3 DNA sequence: TGTGCCAGCAGCCTCGAGGACAGGGTTGACGAGACCCAGTACTTC. It specifies CASSLEDRVDETQYF.

The rearrangement links TRBV18 to TRBJ1-6; 8 bases map to TRBD1. The CDR3 runs to 15 residues. V shed 4 bases and J 9 bases; nucleotides not matched to a gene: 8. The germline CDR1 and CDR2 sequences are KGHSH and LQKENI. CDR3 DNA: TGTGCCAGCTCACTGTCAGGGGGCGCGGGTTCACCCCTCCACTTT. It is translated as CASSLSGGAGSPLHF.

The J gene is TRBJ1-4, the V gene TRBV4-1; D gene uncertain. The CDR3 has 15 amino acids. Trimming took off 0 bases at V and 8 bases at J, with 13 bases between the two ends. Germline values: CDR1 MGHRA, CDR2 YSYEKL. CDR3 coding DNA: TGCGCCAGCAGCCAAGATGGCCGGGGAACGGAAAAACTGTTTTTT. It yields the protein CASSQDGRGTEKLFF.

The chain carries TRBV27 and TRBJ1-6, with D unclear. Germline-derived CDR1 and CDR2 are MNHEY and SMNVEV (reference sequence). The V and J ends lost 2 bases and 7 bases respectively, with 6 bases between them. This CDR3 region has 13 residues. The CDR3 nucleotides read TGTGCCAGCAGTTTAATGCGGAATTCACCCCTCCACTTT. This codes for CASSLMRNSPLHF.

CDR3 DNA sequence: TGTGCCTGCTCGACAGTCCTTTATAATTCACCCCTCCACTTT. Amino acids: CACSTVLYNSPLHF. The rearrangement links TRBV30 to TRBJ1-6, with a tentative D call TRBD1 (5 bases). The length of the CDR3 is 14 residues. CDR1 is GTSNPN, CDR2 SVGIG, per germline (reference sequence). Trimming took off 6 bases at V and 4 bases at J, with 13 bases between the two ends.

The chain combines TRBV19 with TRBJ1-4; possible D gene TRBD1, 6 bases. The CDR3 is 18 residues long. CDR1 is LNHDA and CDR2 is SQIVND in the germline V gene (reference sequence). V dropped 5 bases and J dropped 0 bases, with 19 bases sitting between them. The CDR3 nucleotides read TGTGCCAGTAGTCCGCGACAGGTTTCCGTCGCAACTAATGAAAAACTGTTTTTT. Translated, it gives CASSPRQVSVATNEKLFF.

The chain combines TRBV9 with TRBJ2-1, with D hard to call. Germline CDR1 and CDR2: SGDLS and YYNGEE. V dropped 0 bases and J dropped 5 bases, with 9 bases sitting between them. CDR3 length equals 14 residues. The CDR3, as DNA: TGTGCCAGCAGCGTAGTGGAGTCTAACAATGAGCAGTTCTTC. Translating it yields CASSVVESNNEQFF.

The chain couples TRBV5-6 to TRBJ2-2, with a tentative D call TRBD2 (5 bases). Germline CDR1 is SGHDT and CDR2 is YYEEEE. Deletions cut 2 bases from V and 4 bases from J, with 9 bases between. The CDR3 is 14 residues long. CDR3 sequence reads: CASSFGVSTGELFF. DNA of the CDR3: TGTGCCAGCAGCTTCGGGGTTAGCACCGGGGAGCTGTTTTTT.

The CDR3 sequence is CASSAYQGSGSDTQYF. For the CDR3, the DNA is TGTGCCAGCAGCGCCTATCAGGGGTCTGGGTCAGATACGCAGTATTTT. The rearrangement uses TRBV9 and TRBJ2-3; tentatively, D is TRBD1 (6 bases). This CDR3 has 16 residues. V lost 3 bases, J lost 4 bases, and 18 bases lay in between. Per germline, CDR1 SGDLS and CDR2 YYNGEE.

This chain joins TRBV28 and TRBJ2-3; 10 nucleotides align to TRBD2. The length of the CDR3 is 19 residues. Germline lookup yields CDR1 MDHEN and CDR2 SYDVKM. The junction had 17 bases not matched to a gene; V was cut back by 5 bases and J by 3 bases. The CDR3 bases are TGTGCCAGCAGTCCTTTTTCGTTAGATAGCGGGAGGAGTACAGATACGCAGTATTTT. Residues: CASSPFSLDSGRSTDTQYF.

The V gene is TRBV27, the J gene TRBJ1-5; D uncertain. Germline CDR1 is MNHEY and CDR2 is SMNVEV (reference sequence). The CDR3 extends over 13 amino acids. V gave up 2 bases and J gave up 4 bases, with 6 bases separating them. Written as DNA, the CDR3 is TGTGCCAGCAGTTTAGCCGGGAATCAGCCCCAGCATTTT. Translated: CASSLAGNQPQHF.

This sequence joins TRBV18 and TRBJ2-3, with 9 positions matching TRBD2. Germline V CDR1 and CDR2: KGHSH, LQKENI. J was trimmed by 4 bases and V by 0 bases; bases with no gene match: 5. This CDR3 comprises 16 residues. CDR3 protein: CASSPPSGGGADTQYF. The CDR3 DNA reads TGTGCCAGCTCACCACCTAGCGGGGGTGGGGCAGATACGCAGTATTTT.

The rearrangement joins TRBV12-3 or TRBV12-4 to TRBJ1-5, with TRBD1 as a possible D gene (5 bases). The CDR3 totals 12 residues. Trimming took 1 base from V and 11 from J, leaving 9 bases between them. CDR3 nucleotides: TGTGCCAGCAGTTTAGAGGGGTTCTCCCAGCATTTT. It specifies CASSLEGFSQHF.

This clone has only a few counts. The CDR3 loop reads CASSQDGGQGEREQYF. DNA of the CDR3: TGTGCCAGCAGCCAAGATGGGGGACAGGGGGAAAGGGAGCAGTACTTC. The V gene is TRBV4-2, the J gene TRBJ2-7; 11 nucleotides agree with TRBD1. Germline CDR1 reads LGHNA; CDR2 reads YNFKEQ. This CDR3 comprises 16 residues. J lost 7 bases, V lost 0 bases, and 8 bases had no gene match.

The J gene is TRBJ1-2, the V gene TRBV4-3; 7 nucleotides match TRBD1. This CDR3 has 16 amino acids. V lost 0 bases and J lost 0; bases outside the gene matches: 4. Germline CDR1 reads LGHNA; CDR2 reads YSLEER. The CDR3 nucleotides are TGCGCCAGCAGCCAAGAGGCCACAGGGGCTAACTATGGCTACACCTTC. Translated: CASSQEATGANYGYTF.

This chain connects TRBV18 to TRBJ2-1; 9 bases align to TRBD2. Germline CDR1 reads KGHSH; CDR2 reads LQKENI. The ends lost 2 bases at V and 2 bases at J; junction bases unmatched: 1. The CDR3 is 15 residues long. The CDR3 nucleotides are TGTGCCAGCTCACCAGCGGGAGGGGCCTACAATGAGCAGTTCTTC. This sequence encodes CASSPAGGAYNEQFF.

For the CDR3, the DNA is TGTGCCAGCTCAAGCGTCTCGGGGTTCCCCTACGAGCAGTACTTC. It translates to CASSSVSGFPYEQYF. The chain couples TRBV18 to TRBJ2-7; D is perhaps TRBD2 (5 bases). Trimming took off 5 bases at V and 2 bases at J, with 16 bases between the two ends. This CDR3 is 15 amino acids long. Germline V CDR1 and CDR2: KGHSH, LQKENI.

V gene TRBV19 combines with J gene TRBJ2-3; maybe TRBD1 (6 bases). The CDR3 loop spans 14 amino acids. CDR1 LNHDA and CDR2 SQIVND come from the germline V gene (reference sequence). V lost 5 bases to trimming and J lost 1 base, with 10 bases between them. CDR3 coding DNA: TGTGCCAGTAGTCCTGAGGGGGGCACAGATACGCAGTATTTT. It encodes CASSPEGGTDTQYF.

This sequence joins TRBV29-1 and TRBJ2-3, with 9 bases lining up with TRBD2. Unmatched junction bases numbered 7, after V lost 8 bases and J lost 4 bases. Germline loops: CDR1 SQVTM, CDR2 ANQGSEA. CDR3 length: 13 residues. Written as DNA, the CDR3 is TGCAGCCATGTGGCGGGAGGGTCAGATACGCAGTATTTT. Protein product: CSHVAGGSDTQYF.

This chain joins TRBV7-2 and TRBJ2-7, with 9 bases that match TRBD2. V lost 1 base and J lost 4; bases outside the gene matches: 8. Per the germline V gene, CDR1 is SGHTA and CDR2 is FQGNSA. The CDR3 is 16 residues long. CDR3 sequence (DNA): TGTGCCAGCAGCTTAGGGGGGGTAGCGGGAGTTTACGAGCAGTACTTC. This gives the protein CASSLGGVAGVYEQYF.

The chain joins TRBV19 to TRBJ2-3; D not resolved. The CDR3 is 16 residues long. Germline values: CDR1 LNHDA, CDR2 SQIVND (reference sequence). V was trimmed by 5 bases and J by 0 bases, leaving 15 bases between them. The CDR3 region is CASSVRVGSSTDTQYF. The DNA for the CDR3 is TGTGCCAGTAGTGTCCGGGTCGGTTCTAGCACAGATACGCAGTATTTT.

The CDR3: CASSRGRQGIFYTEAFF. CDR3 coding DNA: TGTGCCAGCAGCCGGGGGAGACAGGGGATTTTCTACACTGAAGCTTTCTTT. The chain joins TRBV5-4 to TRBJ1-1; 8 nucleotides align to TRBD1. V was clipped by 4 bases and J by 3 bases; unmatched bases: 14. This CDR3 is built from 17 residues. Germline-derived CDR1 and CDR2 are SGHNT and YYREEE (reference sequence).